These T cell receptor beta chains were read from a single sample in a study of T cell responses to AZD1222 COVID-19 vaccine. Some clones are missing from TCRdb's copy, which holds only in-frame ones; the method was immunoSEQ multiplex PCR. The data show 130,000 or so clones, roughly 85% seen once. This sample comprised peripheral blood, obtained 28 days after the second dose of the MenACWY control vaccine. These receptors came from an adult who received the MenACWY meningococcal vaccine as a control. The CDR3 runs from the conserved cysteine through the conserved F or W. Clone size is shown for a subset of rows, as once, few, many or a class of expanded clone.

.	TRBV11-3	TRBJ2-5	CASSLGVGREIYETQYF
.	TRBV18	TRBJ1-2	CASSPLGVDGYTF
.	TRBV7-9	TRBJ1-2	CASSLLGGQNGYTF
.	TRBV5-4	TRBJ2-5	CASSLFRTEPEETQYF
.	TRBV6-6	TRBJ2-3	CASSPFRTDPSLTDTQYF
.	TRBV7-2	TRBJ1-2	CASSRQGGLGYTF
few	TRBV27	TRBJ1-1	CASSFEGRGTEAFF
.	TRBV15	TRBJ2-1	CATSAGTSGAYNEQFF
.	TRBV28	TRBJ2-1	CASTMGGPFDRFF
once	TRBV7-9	TRBJ1-6	CASSLEQPNSPLHF
.	TRBV7-2	TRBJ2-7	CASSSTGTGYEQYF
few	TRBV7-3	TRBJ1-1	CASSLMAGPAEAFF
.	TRBV7-2	TRBJ2-2	CASSFRLANTGELFF
few	TRBV6-1	TRBJ2-7	CASSELSGSFYEQYF